The 25 T cell receptor beta chains listed next were all sequenced from one sample in a study of shared clonotypes between healthy human individuals. Assay used: immunoSEQ multiplex PCR; TCRdb lists only in-frame clones, some missing. The table has roughly 2,500,000 clones, roughly 93% seen once; the top ten hold 0.36%. The material sequenced was naive CD4+ T cells from PBMCs. As to subset: CD45RA+ positively selected. All receptors derive from a man aged 18 to 30 in good health. Some clones in this sample may be carry-over from other donors' samples.

This chain joins TRBV7-8 and TRBJ1-4; no definite D call. The CDR3 consists of 13 residues. Germline CDR1 is SGHVS and CDR2 is FQNEAQ. With 2 bases removed from V and 11 bases from J, the gap between germline ends came to 12 bases. The CDR3 loop reads CASSLFSGRKLFF. The CDR3 region has the DNA TGTGCCAGCAGCTTATTTTCCGGCCGGAAACTGTTTTTT.

V is TRBV4-3 and J is TRBJ2-1; a possible D gene is TRBD2 (5 bases). Germline loops: CDR1 LGHNA, CDR2 YSLEER. The CDR3 extends over 17 amino acids. V was shortened by 3 bases and J by 5 bases, with 20 bases between the two germline ends. The CDR3 DNA reads TGCGCCAGCAGCCAGGCCTTTTGGGGAGATCAGCACAATGAGCAGTTCTTC. It translates to CASSQAFWGDQHNEQFF.

The chain links TRBV4-1 to TRBJ2-2, with 10 nucleotides matching TRBD1. The CDR3 has 15 residues. V was clipped by 4 bases and J by 4 bases; unmatched bases: 3. CDR1 is MGHRA, CDR2 YSYEKL, per germline. CDR3 residues: CASSPRTGGTGELFF. Here the CDR3 DNA reads TGCGCCAGCAGCCCCCGGACAGGGGGCACCGGGGAGCTGTTTTTT.

This rearrangement joins TRBV11-2 to TRBJ1-1, with D possibly being TRBD1 (5 bases). CDR3 length equals 12 residues. V lost 5 bases, J lost 7 bases, and 11 bases lay in between. Looked up from germline, CDR1 is SGHAT and CDR2 is FQNNGV. CDR3 residues: CASSQMGGEAFF. In DNA form, the CDR3 reads TGTGCCAGCAGCCAAATGGGGGGTGAAGCTTTCTTT.

This clone was picked up one time. CDR3: CASTAWASGSYPSYEQYF. The CDR3 bases are TGTGCCAGCACCGCATGGGCTAGCGGGAGTTACCCCTCCTACGAGCAGTACTTC. The chain has TRBV2 and TRBJ2-7; 10 bases agree with TRBD2. The germline CDR1 and CDR2 sequences are SNHLY and FYNNEI. The junction had 15 bases not matched to a gene; V was cut back by 7 bases and J by 0 bases. The CDR3 spans 18 residues.

The genes are TRBV4-3 and TRBJ1-2; the D is unclear. V lost 1 base to trimming and J lost 3 bases, with 15 bases between them. The CDR3 runs 16 residues. The germline V gene encodes CDR1 LGHNA and CDR2 YSLEER. CDR3 in amino acids: CASSQGLGRADYGYTF. The CDR3 DNA reads TGCGCCAGCAGCCAAGGATTGGGGAGGGCTGACTATGGCTACACCTTC.

V and J are TRBV11-2 and TRBJ1-1; the D is unclear. V was trimmed by 0 bases and J by 12 bases, leaving 5 bases between them. CDR3 length: 10 amino acids. Looked up from germline, CDR1 is SGHAT and CDR2 is FQNNGV. The CDR3 DNA sequence: TGTGCCAGCAGCTTAGATCAGACTTTCTTT. It encodes CASSLDQTFF.

V and J are TRBV4-1 and TRBJ2-3; D gene ambiguous. In germline, CDR1 is MGHRA, CDR2 YSYEKL. V was cut by 2 bases and J by 5 bases, with 14 bases left in between. The CDR3 runs 15 residues. CDR3 sequence reads: CASSQRAGVVDTQYF. CDR3 DNA sequence: TGCGCCAGCAGCCAACGGGCAGGAGTAGTAGATACGCAGTATTTT.

Notes on this clone: Distinct nucleotide sequences in the sample also encode this CDR3. The V call is TRBV5-4, the J call TRBJ2-1; 10 bases match TRBD2. This CDR3 contains 15 residues. V shed 4 bases, J shed 4 bases, and the junction held 5 bases outside the gene matches. From germline, CDR1 is SGHNT and CDR2 YYREEE (reference sequence). As DNA, the CDR3 is TGTGCCAGCAGCCCACGGACTAGCGGTTACAATGAGCAGTTCTTC. Protein: CASSPRTSGYNEQFF. The variable domain in full, completed from reference TRBV5-4 and TRBJ2-1, reads ETGVTQSPTHLIKTRGQQVTLRCSSQSGHNTVSWYQQALGQGPQFIFQYYREEENGRGNFPPRFSGLQFPNYSSELNVNALELDDSALYLCASSPRTSGYNEQFFGPGTRLTVL.

V and J are TRBV2 and TRBJ2-1; D possibly matches TRBD1 or TRBD2 (6 bases each). Trimming left V 8 bases short and J 8 bases short, with 22 bases between. This CDR3 contains 15 residues. CDR1 and CDR2 from the germline V gene are SNHLY and FYNNEI. The CDR3 spells CASRKTGAPRDEQFF. CDR3 DNA sequence: TGTGCCAGCCGTAAAACGGGGGCGCCGCGGGATGAGCAGTTCTTC.

The chain combines TRBV6-6 with TRBJ1-2, with D possibly TRBD1 on 5 matching bases. CDR3 size: 14 residues. V lost 4 bases, J lost 1 base, and 10 bases lay in between. Germline V lookup: CDR1 MNHNY, CDR2 SVGAGI (reference sequence). CDR3 sequence (DNA): TGTGCCAGCAGTTTTGGGGGTAATAACTATGGCTACACCTTC. Translated, it gives CASSFGGNNYGYTF.

The gene calls are TRBV7-8 and TRBJ1-5, with D possibly TRBD1 on 5 matching bases. This CDR3 is 15 amino acids long. Per germline, CDR1 SGHVS and CDR2 FQNEAQ. Trimming cost V 2 bases and J 4 bases, with 12 bases left between them. The CDR3 DNA reads TGTGCCAGCAGCTTAACTGGGACGGATAATCAGCCCCAGCATTTT. This codes for CASSLTGTDNQPQHF. Complete variable domain (other parts from reference TRBV7-8 and TRBJ1-5): GAGVSQSPRYKVAKRGQDVALRCDPISGHVSLFWYQQALGQGPEFLTYFQNEAQLDKSGLPSDRFFAERPEGSVSTLKIQRTQQEDSAVYLCASSLTGTDNQPQHFGDGTRLSIL.

J is TRBJ1-2 and V is TRBV5-5; D remains unclear. The CDR3 is 15 amino acids. The V gene lost 1 base and the J gene lost 1 base, with 11 bases spanning the gap. CDR1 and CDR2 from the germline V gene are SGHKS and YYEKEE (reference sequence). DNA of the CDR3: TGTGCCAGCAGCTTGTTCTGGGAGGGTAACTATGGCTACACCTTC. It encodes CASSLFWEGNYGYTF. The entire variable domain, with the rest obtained from reference TRBV5-5 and TRBJ1-2, is as follows: DAGVTQSPTHLIKTRGQQVTLRCSPISGHKSVSWYQQVLGQGPQFIFQYYEKEERGRGNFPDRFSARQFPNYSSELNVNALLLGDSALYLCASSLFWEGNYGYTFGSGTRLTVV.

CDR3 sequence reads: CASSGLARNEQFF. The CDR3 bases are TGCGCCAGCAGTGGACTAGCCCGTAATGAGCAGTTCTTC. The J gene is TRBJ2-1, the V gene TRBV10-2; 7 bases match TRBD2. Germline trimming cut 4 bases from V and 7 bases from J; bases unmatched to any gene: 4. This CDR3 has 13 amino acids. Germline CDR1 WSHSY, CDR2 SAAADI.

The chain has TRBV2 and TRBJ1-6, with 7 bases identical to TRBD1. Trimming cost V 6 bases and J 7 bases; bases outside gene matches: 6. The CDR3 consists of 14 residues. From germline, CDR1 is SNHLY and CDR2 FYNNEI. In DNA form, the CDR3 reads TGTGCCAGCAGGGGAAGACAGGGAAATTCACCCCTCCACTTT. It translates to CASRGRQGNSPLHF.

A word on this clone: Other DNA sequences in this specimen translate into the identical CDR3. The rearrangement uses TRBV28 and TRBJ2-5; TRBD2 might be the D (5 bases). V lost 5 bases, J lost 4 bases, and 5 bases lay in between. This CDR3 contains 11 residues. From germline, CDR1 is MDHEN and CDR2 SYDVKM. CDR3 DNA: TGTGCCAGCAGTGGAGGAGAGACCCAGTACTTC. It yields the protein CASSGGETQYF.

The CDR3: CASSLSGTLSGNTIYF. Written as DNA, the CDR3 is TGTGCCAGCAGTTTATCAGGGACCCTCTCTGGAAACACCATATATTTT. The V and J genes are TRBV27 and TRBJ1-3; a possible D gene is TRBD1 (5 bases). Trimming stripped 0 bases from V and 0 bases from J, with 9 bases between. Looked up from germline, CDR1 is MNHEY and CDR2 is SMNVEV (reference sequence). The CDR3 runs 16 residues.

V and J are TRBV5-1 and TRBJ2-1; 14 nucleotides agree with TRBD2. The CDR3 is made up of 15 amino acids. The junction had 6 bases not matched to a gene; V was cut back by 4 bases and J by 9 bases. Germline V gene lookup returns CDR1 SGHRS and CDR2 YFSETQ. The CDR3 bases are TGCGCCAGCAGCCAGACTAGCGGGAGGGCAGGTGAGCAGTTCTTC. Amino acid sequence: CASSQTSGRAGEQFF.

The V and J genes are TRBV6-1 and TRBJ1-3, with D possibly matching TRBD1 (5 bases). The CDR3 extends over 14 amino acids. Deletions cut 7 bases from V and 3 bases from J, with 13 bases between. Germline V lookup: CDR1 MNHNS, CDR2 SASEGT. DNA of the CDR3: TGTGCCAGCATTGTGACAGACCGTGGAAACACCATATATTTT. It translates to CASIVTDRGNTIYF.

In DNA form, the CDR3 reads TGTGCCAGCAGCTCCGGGTACGAGCAGTACTTC. Translating it yields CASSSGYEQYF. This chain connects TRBV5-6 to TRBJ2-7; D is ambiguous. Trimming stripped 3 bases from V and 4 bases from J, with 5 bases between. Looked up from germline, CDR1 is SGHDT and CDR2 is YYEEEE. The CDR3 has 11 residues.

The chain couples TRBV7-6 to TRBJ2-7; D may be TRBD2 (7 bases). With 2 bases removed from V and 2 bases from J, the gap between germline ends came to 16 bases. Germline V lookup: CDR1 SGHVS, CDR2 FNYEAQ. This CDR3 is built from 16 residues. CDR3 loop: CASSLRVGGGTYEQYF. The CDR3 nucleotides are TGTGCCAGCAGCTTAAGAGTAGGGGGGGGGACCTACGAGCAGTACTTC.

The chain combines TRBV5-1 with TRBJ2-1; D may be TRBD2 (7 bases). CDR1 SGHRS and CDR2 YFSETQ come from the germline V gene. The CDR3 loop spans 17 amino acids. V was trimmed by 4 bases and J by 9 bases, leaving 26 bases between them. The CDR3 is CASSPRPGAGKGGEQFF. The CDR3 region has the DNA TGCGCCAGCAGCCCCCGGCCGGGAGCGGGAAAAGGGGGTGAGCAGTTCTTC.

This clone occurred once. The chain employs TRBV2 and TRBJ2-3; unclear D gene. V shed 0 bases and J shed 3 bases, with 10 bases lying between them. The CDR3 is made up of 15 amino acids. Germline values: CDR1 SNHLY, CDR2 FYNNEI. CDR3 region: CASSEAGPSTDTQYF. Written as DNA, the CDR3 is TGTGCCAGCAGTGAAGCCGGCCCAAGTACAGATACGCAGTATTTT.

V gene TRBV7-3 combines with J gene TRBJ2-3; D possibly corresponds to TRBD2 (5 bases). Looked up from germline, CDR1 is SGHTA and CDR2 is FQGTGA. Trimming left V 1 base short and J 0 bases short, with 11 bases between. This CDR3 has 16 amino acids. In DNA, the CDR3 is TGTGCCAGCAGCTTAATGAGGGTGTCAAGCACAGATACGCAGTATTTT. It specifies CASSLMRVSSTDTQYF.

The chain couples TRBV19 to TRBJ2-5, with 9 bases fitting TRBD1. The CDR3 runs 15 residues. Per germline, CDR1 LNHDA and CDR2 SQIVND (reference sequence). The V and J ends lost 5 bases and 0 bases, in that order; junction bases with no gene match: 4. The CDR3 sequence is CASSARDRDQETQYF. CDR3 in DNA: TGTGCCAGTAGTGCCCGGGACAGGGACCAAGAGACCCAGTACTTC.